Listed below are T cell receptor beta chains from one sample, sequenced in a study of blood T cell repertoires in COVID-19. Here immunoSEQ multiplex PCR was the method, and the copy in TCRdb shows in-frame clones only, minus some. The sample has some 350,000 clones, 75% to 90% seen once; the top ten hold roughly 6%. The sample taken for sequencing was peripheral blood. These receptors were obtained from a woman in her fifties or sixties with COVID-19, enrolled during active disease. The CDR3 runs from the conserved cysteine through the conserved F or W. Fields, in order: J gene, V gene, clone size, D gene, CDR3 DNA, CDR3 protein. D genes are given only for firm matches. Some rows have no size entry. The others give once, few or many, or a class for an expanded clone.

J gene: TRBJ2-5
V gene: TRBV20-1
clone size: -
D gene: -
CDR3 DNA: TGCAGTGCTAGTGGACGCGGGACCTACCAAGAGACCCAGTACTTC
CDR3 protein: CSASGRGTYQETQYF

J gene: TRBJ2-6
V gene: TRBV29-1
clone size: -
D gene: -
CDR3 DNA: TGCAGCGTTGGGGGCAAGACAGGCGAAGACTCTGGGGCCAACGTCCTGACTTTC
CDR3 protein: CSVGGKTGEDSGANVLTF

J gene: TRBJ2-7
V gene: TRBV6-5
clone size: -
D gene: -
CDR3 DNA: TGTGCCAGCAGCCGCTCGGGGAGCCACGAGCAGTACTTC
CDR3 protein: CASSRSGSHEQYF

J gene: TRBJ1-2
V gene: TRBV6-6
clone size: once
D gene: -
CDR3 DNA: TGTGCCAGCAGTCCCAGGGGTAATGTGGGGGTCGGTAGCTATGGCTACACCTTC
CDR3 protein: CASSPRGNVGVGSYGYTF

J gene: TRBJ2-1
V gene: TRBV30
clone size: -
D gene: -
CDR3 DNA: TGTGCCTGTTCCAGGGATACCTACAATGAGCAGTTCTTC
CDR3 protein: CACSRDTYNEQFF

J gene: TRBJ2-7
V gene: TRBV6-5
clone size: -
D gene: -
CDR3 DNA: TGTGCCAGCATAGGAGGGAGACACGAGCAGTACTTC
CDR3 protein: CASIGGRHEQYF

J gene: TRBJ1-1
V gene: TRBV27
clone size: -
D gene: -
CDR3 DNA: TGTGCCAGCAGTTTCTCCTATGGGGGGACTCCCCATTGG
CDR3 protein: CASSFSYGGTPHW

J gene: TRBJ2-3
V gene: TRBV11-3
clone size: -
D gene: TRBD2
CDR3 DNA: TGTGCCAGCAGCCGGCTGGTAGCGGGAGCAGATACGCAGTATTTT
CDR3 protein: CASSRLVAGADTQYF

J gene: TRBJ1-1
V gene: TRBV4-1
clone size: -
D gene: TRBD1
CDR3 DNA: TGCGCCAGCAGCCAGACGCCGGGACAGGGTTCATCAGCTTTCTTT
CDR3 protein: CASSQTPGQGSSAFF

J gene: TRBJ2-7
V gene: TRBV15
clone size: -
D gene: TRBD2
CDR3 DNA: TGTGCCACCAGCACACTAGCGGGAAGCTCCTACGAGCAGTACTTC
CDR3 protein: CATSTLAGSSYEQYF

J gene: TRBJ2-7
V gene: TRBV7-7
clone size: -
D gene: TRBD1
CDR3 DNA: TGTGCCAGCAGCTCCGGGACAGGGACCTACGAGCAGTACTTC
CDR3 protein: CASSSGTGTYEQYF

J gene: TRBJ2-1
V gene: TRBV27
clone size: -
D gene: TRBD2
CDR3 DNA: TGTGCCAGCAGTTTATTTGTGGGAGGGGACTACAATGAGCAGTTCTTC
CDR3 protein: CASSLFVGGDYNEQFF

J gene: TRBJ2-7
V gene: TRBV12-3/TRBV12-4
clone size: -
D gene: -
CDR3 DNA: TGTGCCAGCAGTCCCGGGAGAACAGGGCAGTACTTC
CDR3 protein: CASSPGRTGQYF

J gene: TRBJ1-1
V gene: TRBV3-1/TRBV3-2
clone size: -
D gene: -
CDR3 DNA: TGTGCCAGCAGCCGCTTTCGGGACACCAGAATCACTGAAGCTTTCTTT
CDR3 protein: CASSRFRDTRITEAFF

J gene: TRBJ1-5
V gene: TRBV12-1
clone size: -
D gene: -
CDR3 DNA: TGTGCCAGCAGCTTTGCGCCGACAGGGGATAGCAATCAGCCCCAGCATTTT
CDR3 protein: CASSFAPTGDSNQPQHF

J gene: TRBJ2-1
V gene: TRBV27
clone size: once
D gene: -
CDR3 DNA: TGTGCCAGCAGTTTAAAATACCGGAGCTCCTACAATGAGCAGTTCTTC
CDR3 protein: CASSLKYRSSYNEQFF

J gene: TRBJ2-3
V gene: TRBV7-2
clone size: -
D gene: TRBD2
CDR3 DNA: TGTGCCAGCAGCCAATCCAGACTAGCGGGAGCTGCGAGCACAGATACGCAGTATTTT
CDR3 protein: CASSQSRLAGAASTDTQYF

J gene: TRBJ2-6
V gene: TRBV2
clone size: -
D gene: -
CDR3 DNA: TGTGCCAGCAGTGTAGGCAGGGGGGCGGCTGGGGCCAACGTCCTGACTTTC
CDR3 protein: CASSVGRGAAGANVLTF

J gene: TRBJ2-1
V gene: TRBV5-1
clone size: -
D gene: TRBD2
CDR3 DNA: TGCGCCAGCAGCCGGGACCTAGCGGGAACGGTAGGGCGCGATGAGCAGTTCTTC
CDR3 protein: CASSRDLAGTVGRDEQFF

J gene: TRBJ2-7
V gene: TRBV7-2
clone size: -
D gene: TRBD2
CDR3 DNA: TGTGCCAGCAGCCCTGGACTAGCGGGAGTGTACGAGCAGTACTTC
CDR3 protein: CASSPGLAGVYEQYF

J gene: TRBJ2-1
V gene: TRBV29-1
clone size: -
D gene: TRBD1
CDR3 DNA: TGCAGCGTTGAGGGGGGCAGGGGGCGATACAATGAGCAGTTCTTC
CDR3 protein: CSVEGGRGRYNEQFF

J gene: TRBJ1-6
V gene: TRBV5-1
clone size: -
D gene: TRBD1
CDR3 DNA: TGCGCCAGCAGCACAGAGACAGGGGGGAATTCACCCCTCCACTTT
CDR3 protein: CASSTETGGNSPLHF

J gene: TRBJ2-3
V gene: TRBV3-1/TRBV3-2
clone size: -
D gene: TRBD2
CDR3 DNA: TGTGCCAGCAGCCCGAGACTAGCGGGCCCAAGCACAGATACGCAGTATTTT
CDR3 protein: CASSPRLAGPSTDTQYF

J gene: TRBJ1-5
V gene: TRBV6-5
clone size: -
D gene: TRBD1
CDR3 DNA: TGTGCCAGCAGTTACGGACAGGGAGGTCAGCCCCAGCATTTT
CDR3 protein: CASSYGQGGQPQHF

J gene: TRBJ2-7
V gene: TRBV6-5
clone size: -
D gene: TRBD2
CDR3 DNA: TGTGCCAGCAGTCAGGGACTAGCGGCCTACGAGCAGTACTTC
CDR3 protein: CASSQGLAAYEQYF

J gene: TRBJ1-2
V gene: TRBV28
clone size: few
D gene: TRBD1
CDR3 DNA: TGTGCCAGCATGTCACCGGGACAGGGGGTTGGAGGCTACACCTTC
CDR3 protein: CASMSPGQGVGGYTF

J gene: TRBJ2-5
V gene: TRBV9
clone size: -
D gene: TRBD2
CDR3 DNA: TGTGCCAGCAACGGGGGGAGCGGGACCCCCCAAGAGACCCAGTACTTC
CDR3 protein: CASNGGSGTPQETQYF

J gene: TRBJ2-5
V gene: TRBV12-5
clone size: -
D gene: -
CDR3 DNA: TGTGCTAGTGGTTTGTATGAGACCCAGTACTTC
CDR3 protein: CASGLYETQYF

J gene: TRBJ1-2
V gene: TRBV5-6
clone size: -
D gene: TRBD1
CDR3 DNA: TGTGCCAGCAGCCAATTTCCCGGGACAGGGGTGTATGGCTACACCTTC
CDR3 protein: CASSQFPGTGVYGYTF

J gene: TRBJ2-5
V gene: TRBV24-1
clone size: -
D gene: -
CDR3 DNA: TGTGCCACCAGTGATTCGTTCCCGGGACAACAAGAGACCCAGTACTTC
CDR3 protein: CATSDSFPGQQETQYF

J gene: TRBJ1-4
V gene: TRBV15
clone size: -
D gene: TRBD1
CDR3 DNA: TGTGCCACCAGCAGAGAGGGACAGGGCGCAACTAATGAAAAACTGTTTTTT
CDR3 protein: CATSREGQGATNEKLFF

J gene: TRBJ2-7
V gene: TRBV7-9
clone size: -
D gene: -
CDR3 DNA: TGTGCCAGCAGCTTAGGTCGCAGGTTGATCGGCGAGCAGTACTTC
CDR3 protein: CASSLGRRLIGEQYF

J gene: TRBJ1-1
V gene: TRBV30
clone size: few
D gene: -
CDR3 DNA: TGTGCCTGGGTTAGATACAGGGATACTGAAGCTTTCTTT
CDR3 protein: CAWVRYRDTEAFF

J gene: TRBJ1-2
V gene: TRBV10-3
clone size: -
D gene: TRBD1
CDR3 DNA: TGTGCCATCAGAGGCGGTAAACTAGGACAGGGGGCCTTCTGGGCTAACTATGGCTACACCTTC
CDR3 protein: CAIRGGKLGQGAFWANYGYTF

J gene: TRBJ1-3
V gene: TRBV18
clone size: -
D gene: -
CDR3 DNA: TGTGCCAGCTCACCCCCGACAGGACCTGGAAACACCATATATTTT
CDR3 protein: CASSPPTGPGNTIYF

J gene: TRBJ1-2
V gene: TRBV7-2
clone size: -
D gene: TRBD1
CDR3 DNA: TGTGCCAGCAGCCCCCGGGACAGATTCTATGGCTACACCTTC
CDR3 protein: CASSPRDRFYGYTF

J gene: TRBJ1-4
V gene: TRBV7-9
clone size: -
D gene: -
CDR3 DNA: TGTGCCAGCAGGTCCTCTAATGAAAAACTGTTTTTT
CDR3 protein: CASRSSNEKLFF

J gene: TRBJ1-3
V gene: TRBV3-1/TRBV3-2
clone size: few
D gene: TRBD1
CDR3 DNA: TGTGCCAGCAGCCGGACAGGGGGAGGAAACACCATATATTTT
CDR3 protein: CASSRTGGGNTIYF

J gene: TRBJ2-7
V gene: TRBV5-1
clone size: -
D gene: TRBD2
CDR3 DNA: TGCGCCAGCAGGTTGCTAGCGGGAGACTACGAGCAGTACTTC
CDR3 protein: CASRLLAGDYEQYF

J gene: TRBJ2-4
V gene: TRBV7-9
clone size: -
D gene: TRBD1
CDR3 DNA: TGTGCCAGCAGCCCCCGGGACAGGGGGCTCAAAAACATTCAGTACTTC
CDR3 protein: CASSPRDRGLKNIQYF

J gene: TRBJ1-6
V gene: TRBV25-1
clone size: -
D gene: TRBD1
CDR3 DNA: TGTGCCAGCATCCCTGGACAGGGAAATTCACCCCTCCACTTT
CDR3 protein: CASIPGQGNSPLHF

J gene: TRBJ1-1
V gene: TRBV30
clone size: -
D gene: -
CDR3 DNA: TGTGCCTGGAGTGGGGTCGGGGGAACTGAAGCTTTCTTT
CDR3 protein: CAWSGVGGTEAFF

J gene: TRBJ1-1
V gene: TRBV4-3
clone size: -
D gene: TRBD1
CDR3 DNA: TGCGCCAGCAGCCAAGATAGTGGGACAGGGTCCACTGAAGCTTTCTTT
CDR3 protein: CASSQDSGTGSTEAFF

J gene: TRBJ1-1
V gene: TRBV7-9
clone size: -
D gene: -
CDR3 DNA: TGTGCCAGCAGCGTAGCGGGACAACAGAACACTGAAGCTTTCTTT
CDR3 protein: CASSVAGQQNTEAFF

J gene: TRBJ2-3
V gene: TRBV18
clone size: -
D gene: -
CDR3 DNA: TGTGCCAGCTCACCCTCCCAGAGCACAGATACGCAGTATTTT
CDR3 protein: CASSPSQSTDTQYF